This TCR beta chain comes out of a study of blood T cell repertoires in COVID-19. Method: immunoSEQ multiplex PCR; TCRdb's copy keeps in-frame clones and lacks some. The repertoire holds under 400,000 clones, with just over 85% as singletons. Sequencing input: PBMCs or T cells enriched from blood (not recorded which). The TCR originated in a woman between 35 and 50 years old with acute COVID-19.

CDR3 region: CASSAPGTGLHEQYF. CDR3 sequence (DNA): TGTGCCAGCAGCGCTCCCGGGACAGGGCTACACGAGCAGTACTTC. J is TRBJ2-7 and V is TRBV11-3; 9 bases agree with TRBD1. This CDR3 region has 15 residues. Germline values: CDR1 SGHNT, CDR2 YENEEA. V was pared by 5 bases and J by 5 bases, with 10 bases of the junction left unmatched.